This T cell receptor beta chain was recorded in a study of CD8 T cells in Susac syndrome. Study-wide context: Treatment at blood withdrawal was none, corticosteroids, or intravenous immunoglobulin alone in Susac syndrome patients.

With respect to this clonotype: What it binds is not known.

Reverse transcription of roughly 0.5 to 1 ug RNA was performed with random hexamers. One entry per CDR3 protein, called by TCRdb with MiXCR from the immunoSEQ multiplex PCR reads. The data contain over 150,000 distinct CDR3 sequences, around 95% of them seen just once; the ten biggest clones take up 0.12%. Sequencing targeted TCR beta in blood CD8+ and CD4+ T cells. Susac syndrome patients met recently defined diagnostic criteria for definite or probable disease. Study outcomes and limitations: The authors acknowledged that their TCR sequencing and HLA analysis involved a relatively small number of individuals.

The clonotype originates from a human donor with Susac syndrome. The sample consisted of CD4+ T cells from PBMCs.

Written as DNA, the CDR3 is TGCAGCGGGGACTATAAATATACGCAGTATTTT. As protein: CSGDYKYTQYF. This chain connects TRBV29-1 to TRBJ2-3; 7 bases are a match to TRBD2. Per the germline V gene, CDR1 is SQVTM and CDR2 is ANQGSEA. The CDR3 is made up of 11 amino acids. V gave up 7 bases and J gave up 7 bases; unmatched junction bases: 5.